The entry that follows covers one TCR beta chain sequence. The TCR libraries each used total RNA (about 3,500 ng per library). With the 5' RACE reads reprocessed, TCRdb shows one record per CDR3 protein and no DNA. The repertoire table contains 70,000 to 95,000 distinct CDR3 sequences. These data originate in a study of monozygotic twins with inflammatory bowel disease. The length of the CDR3 is 15 residues. Germline CDR1 and CDR2: SGHTA and FQGNSA. Sequenced material: blood. The sequence was obtained from a human donor with ulcerative colitis or Crohn's disease, or a healthy co-twin of an affected twin (not recorded which). The chain couples TRBV7-2 to TRBJ2-3; TCRdb returns TRBD1, unconfirmable since there is no DNA. CDR3 sequence reads: CASSAGQGRSDTQYF.